This TCR beta chain stems from a study of blood T cell repertoires in COVID-19. Whole-study context: COVID-19 samples, acute and convalescent, were from the United States, Italy and Spain.

Original handling: Nucleated cell counts were estimated from reference gene primer amplification. Sequenced by immunoSEQ multiplex PCR; TCRdb stores in-frame clones only, minus some. V and J calls plus clone size are reproduced from that table; the DNA served to infer D and trimming. The table lists around 170,000 clones, 70% to 85% of them singletons. Participants were placed into cohorts based on the clinical history they reported. Among Cohort 3 donors, those recovered had two negative PCRs, clearance, or symptom resolution. The germline gives CDR1 SNHLY, CDR2 FYNNEI. The CDR3 totals 16 residues. V lost 4 bases to trimming and J lost 6 bases; unmatched junction nucleotides: 6. This clone occurred a few times.

The sample was PBMCs or T cells enriched from blood (not recorded which). This chain links TRBV2 with TRBJ2-3, with TRBD2 matching over 14 bases. This clonotype was obtained from a man between 45 and 60 years old who had recovered from COVID-19. The CDR3 sequence: CASSVRLAGGPDTQYF. DNA for the CDR3: TGTGCCAGCAGTGTCCGACTAGCGGGGGGGCCTGATACGCAGTATTTT.